Below are 24 T cell receptor beta chains sequenced from a single sample in a study of blood T cell repertoires in COVID-19 (dated by TCRdb to the early 2020s). The receptor library was made with the immunoSEQ multiplex PCR assay. Not all clones reach the TCRdb copy of this immuneACCESS table, which keeps in-frame sequences only. Checked studies attribute under half of the gap to unresolved V genes and leave the rest unexplained. This sample comprises about 280,000 clones, 80% to 90% of them detected only once. The top ten clones comprise around 3% of the sample. Material: peripheral blood. Every receptor here comes from a woman in her thirties with active or convalescent COVID-19.

V and J are TRBV28 and TRBJ2-5; 13 bases are shared with TRBD2. V dropped 5 bases and J dropped 1; count of bases not matched to a gene: 1. The CDR3 is made up of 15 amino acids. Per the germline V gene, CDR1 is MDHEN and CDR2 is SYDVKM. CDR3 protein: CASSRLAGGQETQYF. The CDR3, as DNA: TGTGCCAGCAGTCGACTAGCGGGGGGCCAAGAGACCCAGTACTTC.

The chain has TRBV5-1 and TRBJ2-2; D is unclear. The CDR3 length is 15 residues. Trimming stripped 0 bases from V and 7 bases from J, with 13 bases between. Germline-derived CDR1 and CDR2 are SGHRS and YFSETQ. For the CDR3, the DNA is TGCGCCAGCAGCTTGGGTCAGACATTGAACGGGGAGCTGTTTTTT. Protein product: CASSLGQTLNGELFF. Combining the CDR3 with reference TRBV5-1 and TRBJ2-2 gives the whole variable domain KAGVTQTPRYLIKTRGQQVTLSCSPISGHRSVSWYQQTPGQGLQFLFEYFSETQRNKGNFPGRFSGRQFSNSRSEMNVSTLELGDSALYLCASSLGQTLNGELFFGEGSRLTVL.

This clone was seen more than once but under ten times. The rearrangement links TRBV29-1 to TRBJ1-1; 7 bases align to TRBD1. J gave up 8 bases and V 5 bases, and 20 bases lay outside the gene matches. Looked up from germline, CDR1 is SQVTM and CDR2 is ANQGSEA. This CDR3 is built from 16 residues. The CDR3 region has the DNA TGCAGCGTTTCGGGGCGAAAGGGACAGTGGGACCCCGAAGCTTTCTTT. It yields the protein CSVSGRKGQWDPEAFF.

This clone has a handful of counts. The chain carries TRBV2 and TRBJ1-2; no clear D. This CDR3 has 12 amino acids. Per the germline V gene, CDR1 is SNHLY and CDR2 is FYNNEI. Trimming pared 11 bases from V and 5 bases from J, leaving 15 bases between. The CDR3 spells CASARIQYGYTF. The DNA for the CDR3 is TGTGCCTCCGCGCGTATTCAATATGGCTACACCTTC.

This clone has only one observation. The gene calls are TRBV9 and TRBJ2-3, with TRBD2 matching over 9 bases. This CDR3 contains 17 residues. CDR1 and CDR2 from the germline V gene are SGDLS and YYNGEE. Unmatched junction bases numbered 7, after V lost 0 bases and J lost 2 bases. For the CDR3, the DNA is TGTGCCAGCAGCGTAGCTTCCGCGGGGGGGCCCACAGATACGCAGTATTTT. Encoded protein: CASSVASAGGPTDTQYF.

The chain links TRBV12-5 to TRBJ2-2; D possibly corresponds to TRBD1 (6 bases). The CDR3 consists of 14 residues. Germline CDR1 LGHNT, CDR2 FRNRAP. V lost 1 base, J lost 5 bases, and 8 bases lay in between. The CDR3 protein is CASGLGGTTGELFF. In nucleotides, the CDR3 is TGTGCTAGTGGTTTGGGTGGGACAACCGGGGAGCTGTTTTTT. Drawing the rest from reference TRBV12-5 and TRBJ2-2, the complete variable domain is DARVTQTPRHKVTEMGQEVTMRCQPILGHNTVFWYRQTMMQGLELLAYFRNRAPLDDSGMPKDRFSAEMPDATLATLKIQPSEPRDSAVYFCASGLGGTTGELFFGEGSRLTVL.

The chain joins TRBV7-9 to TRBJ2-2; tentatively, D is TRBD1 (6 bases). V dropped 5 bases and J dropped 3 bases, with 19 bases sitting between them. In germline, CDR1 is SEHNR, CDR2 FQNEAQ (reference sequence). The CDR3 length is 17 residues. CDR3 sequence reads: CASSVGQPRAHTGELFF. The CDR3 region has the DNA TGTGCCAGCAGCGTAGGACAGCCTAGAGCCCACACCGGGGAGCTGTTTTTT.

This clone was observed a few times. The rearrangement links TRBV2 to TRBJ1-5, with TRBD1 matching over 9 bases. The V and J ends lost 6 bases and 4 bases, in that order; junction bases with no gene match: 7. Per the germline V gene, CDR1 is SNHLY and CDR2 is FYNNEI. CDR3 length equals 15 residues. CDR3 residues: CASSFAGQGNQPQHF. The CDR3 nucleotides are TGTGCCAGCAGCTTCGCGGGACAGGGTAATCAGCCCCAGCATTTT. The full variable domain, its missing parts supplied by reference TRBV2 and TRBJ1-5, is EPEVTQTPSHQVTQMGQEVILRCVPISNHLYFYWYRQILGQKVEFLVSFYNNEISEKSEIFDDQFSVERPDGSNFTLKIRSTKLEDSAMYFCASSFAGQGNQPQHFGDGTRLSIL.

This clone has just a few counts. V gene TRBV12-3 or TRBV12-4 combines with J gene TRBJ1-5; D is ambiguous. The length of the CDR3 is 13 residues. V was pared by 3 bases and J by 5 bases, with 8 bases between. In DNA form, the CDR3 reads TGTGCCAGCAGTTTGCAGTCAGATCAGCCCCAGCATTTT. Amino acid sequence: CASSLQSDQPQHF.

V gene TRBV27 combines with J gene TRBJ1-1; D is possibly TRBD1 (6 bases). The CDR3 is 14 amino acids. Germline CDR1 and CDR2: MNHEY and SMNVEV (reference sequence). Deletions cut 1 base from V and 6 bases from J, with 12 bases between. The CDR3 nucleotides read TGTGCCAGCAGTTTATTGGGACAAGGCGCTGAAGCTTTCTTT. It yields the protein CASSLLGQGAEAFF.

The gene calls are TRBV10-3 and TRBJ1-2; 10 bases align to TRBD1. Germline CDR1 is ENHRY and CDR2 is SYGVKD. The V and J ends lost 4 bases and 8 bases, in that order; junction bases with no gene match: 10. The CDR3 spans 15 residues. The CDR3 bases are TGTGCCATCAGTGGGGGGACAGGGGAAAGGGGAGGCTACACCTTC. This gives the protein CAISGGTGERGGYTF.

This clone was seen ten or more times. The rearrangement joins TRBV19 to TRBJ1-4; 9 bases align to TRBD1. Germline V CDR1 and CDR2: LNHDA, SQIVND (reference sequence). Trimming cost V 5 bases and J 7 bases; bases outside gene matches: 8. The CDR3 is made up of 15 amino acids. Here the CDR3 DNA reads TGTGCCAGTAGTGCCCGGACAGGGGTGATTGAAAAACTGTTTTTT. It translates to CASSARTGVIEKLFF. Variable domain in full (rest from reference TRBV19 and TRBJ1-4): DGGITQSPKYLFRKEGQNVTLSCEQNLNHDAMYWYRQDPGQGLRLIYYSQIVNDFQKGDIAEGYSVSREKKESFPLTVTSAQKNPTAFYLCASSARTGVIEKLFFGSGTQLSVL.

This clone has just one count. J is TRBJ2-3 and V is TRBV7-3; 8 nucleotides line up with TRBD1. There are 15 residues in the CDR3. V gave up 4 bases and J gave up 0 bases; unmatched junction bases: 3. Germline CDR1 is SGHTA and CDR2 is FQGTGA. CDR3 DNA: TGTGCCAGCAGCTACGACAGGGGAAGCACAGATACGCAGTATTTT. This translates into CASSYDRGSTDTQYF.

The sample holds one count of this clone. This chain uses TRBV7-9 with TRBJ1-1; unclear D gene. Trimming pared 5 bases from V and 5 bases from J, leaving 15 bases between. Germline CDR1 and CDR2: SEHNR and FQNEAQ (reference sequence). This CDR3 contains 14 residues. The CDR3 protein is CASSPVGRETEAFF. CDR3 sequence (DNA): TGTGCCAGCAGCCCAGTGGGGAGGGAGACTGAAGCTTTCTTT.

This chain joins TRBV4-1 and TRBJ2-7; a possible D gene is TRBD2 (6 bases). Trimming pared 0 bases from V and 6 bases from J, leaving 18 bases between. Germline CDR1 and CDR2: MGHRA and YSYEKL. There are 16 residues in the CDR3. The CDR3 sequence is CASSQEGLASGGEQYF. CDR3 sequence (DNA): TGCGCCAGCAGCCAAGAGGGGCTAGCGTCGGGCGGCGAGCAGTACTTC.

The CDR3 nucleotides read TGCGCCAGCAGCCCCACCCGAGGTTTGGAGCAGTTCTTC. It translates to CASSPTRGLEQFF. This chain links TRBV4-3 with TRBJ2-1; D not certain. The CDR3 is 13 amino acids. The V end lost 4 bases, the J end lost 10 bases, and 14 bases lay between the germline ends. From germline, CDR1 is LGHNA and CDR2 YSLEER.

This chain connects TRBV6-5 to TRBJ2-2; D remains unclear. Germline CDR1 MNHEY, CDR2 SVGAGI. The CDR3 covers 13 residues. V was cut by 0 bases and J by 5 bases, with 4 bases left in between. This CDR3 reads CASSYSRTGELFF. The CDR3 nucleotides are TGTGCCAGCAGTTACTCGAGAACCGGGGAGCTGTTTTTT.

V and J are TRBV5-1 and TRBJ2-5, with unresolved D. Germline assignment: CDR1 SGHRS and CDR2 YFSETQ. Trimming left V 0 bases short and J 2 bases short, with 11 bases between. The CDR3 loop spans 15 amino acids. CDR3 sequence reads: CASSLAGLVQETQYF. As DNA, the CDR3 is TGCGCCAGCAGCTTGGCTGGGCTGGTACAAGAGACCCAGTACTTC. The full variable domain, rest sourced from reference TRBV5-1 and TRBJ2-5, is KAGVTQTPRYLIKTRGQQVTLSCSPISGHRSVSWYQQTPGQGLQFLFEYFSETQRNKGNFPGRFSGRQFSNSRSEMNVSTLELGDSALYLCASSLAGLVQETQYFGPGTRLLVL.

With respect to this clone: A much larger clone is a single base away; this may be a read error. The V call is TRBV7-9, the J call TRBJ1-5; tentative D call: TRBD1 (5 bases). The germline V gene encodes CDR1 SEHNR and CDR2 FQNEAQ (reference sequence). V lost 4 bases and J 5 bases, leaving 9 bases between the germline ends. The CDR3 contains 13 residues. CDR3 sequence reads: CASSSQGDQPQHF. CDR3 sequence (DNA): TGTGCCAGCAGCTCCCAAGGGGATCAGCCCCAGCATTTT.

The V and J genes are TRBV6-6 and TRBJ1-2; TRBD1 is a possible D gene (5 bases). CDR1 and CDR2 (germline): MNHNY, SVGAGI (reference sequence). With 6 bases removed from V and 1 base from J, the gap between germline ends came to 12 bases. This CDR3 has 14 residues. CDR3: CASRPWGINYGYTF. The CDR3 DNA follows: TGTGCCAGCAGGCCCTGGGGCATTAACTATGGCTACACCTTC.

The chain links TRBV27 to TRBJ2-5; D perhaps matches TRBD2 (5 bases). The ends were cut back, 5 bases at V and 5 bases at J, with 15 bases in the middle. The germline gives CDR1 MNHEY, CDR2 SMNVEV (reference sequence). The length of the CDR3 is 14 residues. CDR3 residues: CASSNMGGGETQYF. CDR3 coding DNA: TGTGCCAGCAGTAATATGGGCGGCGGGGAGACCCAGTACTTC.

The chain has TRBV3-1 (or the pseudogene TRBV3-2) and TRBJ1-6, with D tentatively TRBD1 (6 bases). There are 17 residues in the CDR3. With 0 bases removed from V and 6 bases from J, the gap between germline ends came to 15 bases. Germline CDR1 is LGHDT and CDR2 is YNNKEL (reference sequence). The CDR3 spells CASSQEWGLVGNSPLHF. CDR3 nucleotide sequence: TGTGCCAGCAGCCAAGAGTGGGGGCTAGTCGGTAATTCACCCCTCCACTTT.

This clone was seen a single time. The chain has TRBV28 and TRBJ1-1; 7 bases agree with TRBD1. Germline-derived CDR1 and CDR2 are MDHEN and SYDVKM. With V trimmed by 2 bases and J by 0 bases, 3 bases remained unmatched. CDR3 size: 15 residues. DNA for the CDR3: TGTGCCAGCAGTTTAGTGGGACAGATGAACACTGAAGCTTTCTTT. Translation: CASSLVGQMNTEAFF.

The V and J genes are TRBV5-1 and TRBJ2-5; 15 bases map to TRBD2. CDR3 length: 15 amino acids. Germline assignment: CDR1 SGHRS and CDR2 YFSETQ. After removal of 4 bases from V and 5 bases from J, the junction contained 3 bases not matched to a gene. The DNA for the CDR3 is TGCGCCAGCAGCACCGGACTAGCGGGGGGGGAGACCCAGTACTTC. Residues: CASSTGLAGGETQYF.